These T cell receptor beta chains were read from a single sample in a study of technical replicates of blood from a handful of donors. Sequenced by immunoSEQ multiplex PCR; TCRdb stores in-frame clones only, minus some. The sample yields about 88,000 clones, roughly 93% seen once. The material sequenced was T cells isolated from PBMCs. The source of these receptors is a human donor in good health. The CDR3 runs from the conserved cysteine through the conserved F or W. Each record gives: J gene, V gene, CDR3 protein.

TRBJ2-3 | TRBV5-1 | CASSFSGLGTDTQYF
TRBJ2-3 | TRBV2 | CASRDDSSGRFF
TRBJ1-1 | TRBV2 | CASSEVRPAEAFF
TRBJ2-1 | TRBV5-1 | CARTRRRTNEQFF
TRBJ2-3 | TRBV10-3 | CAISRTSGRESTDTQYF
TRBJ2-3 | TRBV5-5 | CASSSAGFTDTQYF
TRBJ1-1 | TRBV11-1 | CASSKGNRDLNTEAFF
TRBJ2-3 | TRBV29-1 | CSSSPLAGGRQSPTDTQYF
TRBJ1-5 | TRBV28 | CASSLPGSSNQPQHF
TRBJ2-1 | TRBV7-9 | CASSSRSPGGKFF